This T cell receptor beta chain was retrieved from a study of human T cells and chemical hapten exposure. Broader study findings: It was expanded TCRs that formed significantly more large CDR3 similarity clusters than controls did.

V dropped 0 bases and J dropped 4 bases, with 13 bases sitting between them. Germline-derived CDR1 and CDR2 are SGHTA and FQGNSA. There are 16 residues in the CDR3. Points on this clonotype: Its antigen is undetermined.

Each CDR3 protein gets one entry after TCRdb re-called the RACE reads with MiXCR. Here the sample spans tens of thousands of distinct CDR3 sequences, roughly 9.8% being singletons. Time point given: patch test 1, 2 weeks after DPC sensitization. Treatment in this sample: therapeutic diphenylcyclopropenone sensitization with weekly scalp DPC. This clonotype was sampled from a woman between 40 and 55 years old with alopecia areata. Some clones in this sample may be carry-over from other donors' samples. This chain joins TRBV7-2 and TRBJ2-1, with D possibly being TRBD2 (7 bases). Sample: whole blood, taken in connection with sensitization to the hapten diphenylcyclopropenone (DPC). CDR3 bases: TGTGCCAGCAGCTTAGCGGGGGGGCTTTCGTACAATGAGCAGTTCTTC. Amino acids: CASSLAGGLSYNEQFF. Complete variable domain (other parts from reference TRBV7-2 and TRBJ2-1): GAGVSQSPSNKVTEKGKDVELRCDPISGHTALYWYRQSLGQGLEFLIYFQGNSAPDKSGLPSDRFSAERTGGSVSTLTIQRTQQEDSAVYLCASSLAGGLSYNEQFFGPGTRLTVL.